These 18 T cell receptor beta chains share one sample of origin, sequenced in a study of T cell repertoires in cytomegalovirus infection. TCRdb redid the calling of the reads with MiXCR, one entry per CDR3 protein. The sample contains more than 85,000 distinct CDR3 sequences, roughly 30% of which appear only once. No antigen is known for these receptors. The sequencing used CD8+ T cells from cultured PBMCs, collected from culture after CMV antigen stimulation. The receptors were sampled from a human donor in good health (CMV status not recorded). Some clones in this sample may be carry-over from other donors' samples.

The chain couples TRBV7-9 to TRBJ2-7; D not resolved. The CDR3 is 13 amino acids. From germline, CDR1 is SEHNR and CDR2 FQNEAQ (reference sequence). The germline V and J ends were trimmed by 5 bases and 3 bases, with 11 bases remaining between them. The DNA of the CDR3 is TGTGCCAGCAGCCGCGAGCAGCTCTACGAGCAGTACTTC. Translated, it gives CASSREQLYEQYF. The entire variable domain, with the rest obtained from reference TRBV7-9 and TRBJ2-7, is as follows: DTGVSQNPRHKITKRGQNVTFRCDPISEHNRLYWYRQTLGQGPEFLTYFQNEAQLEKSRLLSDRFSAERPKGSFSTLEIQRTEQGDSAMYLCASSREQLYEQYFGPGTRLTVT.

The chain uses TRBV7-3 and TRBJ2-1; 7 bases are shared with TRBD1. Trimming cost V 2 bases and J 0 bases; bases outside gene matches: 4. This CDR3 is 16 amino acids long. Germline V CDR1 and CDR2: SGHTA, FQGTGA. The CDR3 region has the DNA TGTGCCAGCAGCTTAGGGACAGCGAGCTCCTACAATGAGCAGTTCTTC. Translating gives CASSLGTASSYNEQFF.

J is TRBJ2-3 and V is TRBV6-6; 10 nucleotides agree with TRBD1. Germline V CDR1 and CDR2: MNHNY, SVGAGI (reference sequence). V was clipped by 5 bases and J by 4 bases; unmatched bases: 3. This CDR3 spans 14 amino acids. DNA of the CDR3: TGTGCCAGCAGTGTCGGGACAGGGGCAGATACGCAGTATTTT. Encoded protein: CASSVGTGADTQYF.

V is TRBV7-4 and J is TRBJ2-1, with 14 bases matching TRBD2. J was trimmed by 0 bases and V by 5 bases; bases with no gene match: 9. The CDR3 length is 19 residues. The germline CDR1 and CDR2 sequences are SGHVT and SQSDAQ. CDR3 protein: CASSRGLAGGISSYNEQFF. CDR3 in DNA: TGTGCCAGCAGCCGCGGACTAGCGGGGGGTATTAGCTCCTACAATGAGCAGTTCTTC.

The CDR3 bases are TGCAGTGCTAGAGTACTAGCGGGGTTGTTTCCCTACGAGCAGTACTTC. It codes for CSARVLAGLFPYEQYF. The chain is built from TRBV20-1 and TRBJ2-7, with TRBD2 identical over 10 bases. The V segment lost 1 base and the J segment 2 bases; nucleotides outside the gene matches: 8. This CDR3 contains 16 residues. Germline CDR1 is DFQATT and CDR2 is SNEGSKA (reference sequence).

CDR3 sequence (DNA): TGTGCCAGCAGCCGGACATCCAGCGAGCAGTACTTC. It translates to CASSRTSSEQYF. The chain couples TRBV12-3 or TRBV12-4 to TRBJ2-7; possible D gene TRBD1, 5 bases. This CDR3 region has 12 residues. V was clipped by 6 bases and J by 6 bases, with 12 bases between them.

The count of this clonotype is one. The genes are TRBV11-2 and TRBJ1-2, with 10 bases that match TRBD1. J was trimmed by 6 bases and V by 5 bases; bases with no gene match: 18. The V gene's germline CDR1 is SGHAT and CDR2 FQNNGV. There are 18 residues in the CDR3. The CDR3 DNA reads as TGTGCCAGCAGCACCACGTTCACCTATTCCGGGACAGGGGATGGCTACACCTTC. Translating gives CASSTTFTYSGTGDGYTF.

This chain links TRBV27 with TRBJ1-1, with TRBD1 identical over 8 bases. This CDR3 has 13 amino acids. With V trimmed by 5 bases and J by 4 bases, 3 bases remained unmatched. The V gene's germline CDR1 is MNHEY and CDR2 SMNVEV (reference sequence). The CDR3 loop is CASSSRGLTEAFF. CDR3 sequence (DNA): TGTGCCAGCAGTAGCAGGGGGCTCACTGAAGCTTTCTTT.

The chain joins TRBV28 to TRBJ2-5; a possible D gene is TRBD1 (5 bases). The germline V gene encodes CDR1 MDHEN and CDR2 SYDVKM. V lost 2 bases and J lost 3, with 13 bases in between. This CDR3 is built from 15 residues. This chain's CDR3 is CASSLRVGDEETQYF. CDR3 sequence (DNA): TGTGCCAGCAGTTTACGGGTAGGGGATGAAGAGACCCAGTACTTC.

This clonotype occurred a few times. The chain combines TRBV7-2 with TRBJ2-3; D not resolved. V was clipped by 5 bases and J by 6 bases, with 9 bases between them. CDR1 is SGHTA, CDR2 FQGNSA, per germline. The CDR3 covers 12 residues. The DNA of the CDR3 is TGTGCCAGCAGCCCTGACCAGGATACGCAGTATTTT. Its protein product is CASSPDQDTQYF.

The chain combines TRBV28 with TRBJ2-2; D not certain. V was clipped by 2 bases and J by 1 base, with 11 bases between them. Germline CDR1 and CDR2: MDHEN and SYDVKM. This CDR3 is built from 16 residues. The DNA for the CDR3 is TGTGCCAGCAGTTTAGGTCCTAGAAGGAACACCGGGGAGCTGTTTTTT. It yields the protein CASSLGPRRNTGELFF.

This clonotype rates as medium-sized. This sequence joins TRBV7-2 and TRBJ2-7, with D possibly being TRBD2 (5 bases). The CDR3 runs to 13 residues. The V end was cut by 3 bases, the J end by 4 bases, with 10 bases between. CDR1 and CDR2 (germline): SGHTA, FQGNSA. CDR3 DNA: TGTGCCAGCAGCTTCTTCACTAGTTACGAGCAGTACTTC. Residues: CASSFFTSYEQYF.

The sample holds a few counts of this clonotype. This CDR3 reads CASSDGTGVGYEQYF. The CDR3 DNA is TGTGCCAGCAGTGATGGGACAGGGGTAGGCTACGAGCAGTACTTC. The V gene is TRBV6-1, the J gene TRBJ2-7; TRBD1 matches at 10 bases. Germline V gene sequence: CDR1 MNHNS, CDR2 SASEGT. This CDR3 spans 15 amino acids. Trimming cost V 3 bases and J 3 bases; bases outside gene matches: 5.

The chain has TRBV13 and TRBJ1-2; D is uncertain. The CDR3 has 15 amino acids. The germline V gene has CDR1 PRHDT and CDR2 FYEKMQ (reference sequence). V lost 0 bases and J lost 8, with 16 bases in between. The CDR3: CASSLGRGSREGYTF. The CDR3, as DNA: TGTGCCAGCAGCTTAGGCCGAGGCAGTAGAGAGGGCTACACCTTC.

There are a few counts of this clonotype. The gene calls are TRBV5-6 and TRBJ1-2; D is possibly TRBD1 (5 bases). Trimming removed 4 bases at V and 8 bases at J, with 15 bases between. Germline loops: CDR1 SGHDT, CDR2 YYEEEE. This CDR3 spans 13 amino acids. The CDR3 loop reads CASSPEGLGGYTF. The CDR3 nucleotides read TGTGCCAGCAGCCCGGAGGGGCTAGGGGGCTACACCTTC.

This clonotype has more than one count but fewer than ten. This chain links TRBV5-1 with TRBJ1-5; 8 nucleotides line up with TRBD1. The CDR3 spans 14 residues. Germline values: CDR1 SGHRS, CDR2 YFSETQ. Trimming removed 5 bases from V and 7 bases from J; junction bases left unmatched: 8. CDR3 coding DNA: TGCGCCAGCAGGGCCCAGGGGGCGAAGCAGCCCCAGCATTTT. This codes for CASRAQGAKQPQHF.

This clonotype was detected many times. The V gene is TRBV7-8, the J gene TRBJ2-3; possibly TRBD1 for D (5 bases). Germline V CDR1 and CDR2: SGHVS, FQNEAQ. CDR3 length: 16 amino acids. V was clipped by 3 bases and J by 0 bases, with 13 bases between them. The CDR3 sequence: CASSFLTASSTDTQYF. DNA for the CDR3: TGTGCCAGCAGCTTCTTGACAGCCTCTAGCACAGATACGCAGTATTTT.

This clonotype was detected many times. The rearrangement uses TRBV25-1 and TRBJ1-2, with 9 bases aligning to TRBD1. Trimming removed 2 bases from V and 4 bases from J; junction bases left unmatched: 8. This CDR3 is built from 16 residues. The V gene's germline CDR1 is MGHDK and CDR2 SYGVNS. This CDR3 is CASSEGNWGQGYGYTF. For the CDR3, the DNA is TGTGCCAGCAGTGAAGGAAACTGGGGACAGGGCTATGGCTACACCTTC.